This T cell receptor beta chain came from a study of T cell repertoires in cytomegalovirus infection (dated 2019 in TCRdb). Some background on the complete study: The HLA type of each donor mattered for the analysis, because public TCR beta signatures pointed to carriage of CMV infection along with the matching HLA type.

At least ten counts were recorded for this clonotype. Its antigen is currently not known. No clone much larger than this one lies a single base away; base qualities are absent. General findings and caveats noted by the study authors: In the ex vivo response, HLA-C-restricted CMV-specific TCR beta clonotypes were dominant, and in two of eight donors the single most frequent clonotype came from this HLA-C-restricted group. In both this cohort and an independent roughly 350-donor cohort, the cumulative frequency of public TCR beta family members distinguished carriers of CMV infection plus the relevant HLA type.

The sequencer listed for this sample is Illumina HiSeq 1500. TCRdb trimmed public reads at Q25 via fastp, called clones via MiXCR and kept in-frame beta chains. Each entry merges the rows of one CDR3 protein and shows their most common DNA and genes. The sample records some 300,000 distinct CDR3 sequences, roughly 9.3% of which are singletons. The ten largest clonotypes hold around 2.5% of the sample. The sample comprised PBMCs. The receptor was derived from a human donor in good health (CMV status not recorded). Some clones in this sample may be carry-over from other donors' samples.

CDR3 sequence: CSARVRDTDYGYTF. DNA sequence: TGCAGTGCTAGAGTCCGGGACACTGACTATGGCTACACCTTC. This receptor chain uses TRBV20-1 and TRBJ1-2, and the D gene may be TRBD1, 6 bases matching. Between the V and J ends, shortened by 1 base and 3 bases respectively, the junction contains 12 bases. From the cysteine up to the phenylalanine, the CDR3 has a length of 14 residues. The sequence is cut down to CDR3 DNA, 42 bases in frame from base 1. The germline V gene (reference sequence) specifies DFQATT as CDR1 and SNEGSKA as CDR2.